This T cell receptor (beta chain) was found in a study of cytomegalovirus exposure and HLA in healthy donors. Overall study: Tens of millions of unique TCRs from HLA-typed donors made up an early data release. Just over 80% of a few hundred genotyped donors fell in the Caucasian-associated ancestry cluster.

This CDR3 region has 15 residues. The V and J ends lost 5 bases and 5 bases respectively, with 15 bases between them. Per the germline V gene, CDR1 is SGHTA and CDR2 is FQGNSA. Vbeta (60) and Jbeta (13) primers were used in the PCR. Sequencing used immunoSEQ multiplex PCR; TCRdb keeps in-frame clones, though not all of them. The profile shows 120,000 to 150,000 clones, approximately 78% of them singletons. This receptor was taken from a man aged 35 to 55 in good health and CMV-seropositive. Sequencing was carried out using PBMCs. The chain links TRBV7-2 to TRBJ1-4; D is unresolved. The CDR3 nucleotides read TGTGCCAGCAGCCTAAGTGGGAGCGGGAATGAAAAACTGTTTTTT. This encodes CASSLSGSGNEKLFF.